This T cell receptor (beta chain) stems from a study of T cell responses to AZD1222 COVID-19 vaccine. General observations from the study: White British ancestry dominated among donors, who included more females, and clonal diversity was possibly underestimated.

About this clone: What it binds is unknown.

Profiled with immunoSEQ multiplex PCR; TCRdb holds only in-frame clones, not every one. This repertoire shows 100,000 to 150,000 clones, approximately 90% found once; its top ten account for approximately 1.1%. The receptor's source is an adult who received the AZD1222 COVID-19 vaccine. The material sequenced was peripheral blood, taken 28 days after the second AZD1222 dose.

The CDR3 bases are TGTGCCAGTAGCCATCGACAGGGGAGCTCCTATAATTCACCCCTCCACTTT. Its protein product is CASSHRQGSSYNSPLHF. The genes are TRBV19 and TRBJ1-6; 8 nucleotides align to TRBD1. The V gene end was trimmed by 6 bases and the J gene end by 0 bases; junction bases not matched to a gene: 7. Germline-derived CDR1 and CDR2 are LNHDA and SQIVND (reference sequence). CDR3 length: 17 amino acids.